This paragraph reports one T cell receptor beta chain. This specimen belongs to a study of T cells after yellow fever vaccination. The CDR3 runs to 13 residues. Germline CDR1 and CDR2: MGHRA and YSYEKL. Trimming removed 3 bases at V and 5 bases at J, with 10 bases between. TCRdb re-analysed the 5' RACE reads in MiXCR, keeping a single row per CDR3 protein. The repertoire consists of 85,000 to 100,000 distinct CDR3 sequences, with 5.8% occurring once and the leading ten covering about two fifths. The receptor was derived from a young man who received the YFV17D yellow fever vaccine. The sample here was CD8+ T cells sorted from PBMCs, taken 10 days after the yellow fever booster vaccination. The J gene is TRBJ1-1, the V gene TRBV4-1; D is unclear. The CDR3 DNA follows: TGCGCCAGCAGCCAGGGATTTGGAACTGAAGCTTTCTTT. This codes for CASSQGFGTEAFF.